This T cell receptor beta chain was sequenced for a study of cytomegalovirus exposure and HLA in healthy donors. 13 Jbeta primers and 60 Vbeta primers were used for the PCR. Original processing methods: Unique TCR beta chains totaled some 88 million in a later count, with some 10 million of them shared. Repertoires were generated with immunoSEQ multiplex PCR, while TCRdb's copy carries only in-frame clones and drops some. V and J calls and clone size come straight from that table; D and trimming were deduced from the DNA. In the table there are 95,000 to 150,000 clones, less than 85% of which are singletons. The V and J ends lost 3 bases and 0 bases, in that order; junction bases with no gene match: 3. The CDR3 is made up of 14 amino acids. Germline CDR1 is SGDLS and CDR2 is YYNGEE. This clone occurred a few times.

The TCR was taken from a woman aged 40 to 50 in good health and CMV-seronegative. The sample taken for sequencing was PBMCs. V gene TRBV9 combines with J gene TRBJ2-7; 7 bases fit TRBD2. The DNA of the CDR3 is TGTGCCAGCAGCGCTAGCGGAGCCTCCTACGAGCAGTACTTC. Translating gives CASSASGASYEQYF.